This entry lists 30 T cell receptor beta chains sequenced from one sample in a study of metastatic and nonmetastatic thyroid tumors. With MiXCR, TCRdb called clones anew from the PCR reads. The data show about 5,600 clones, more than 30% seen once. All patients reached thyroid surgery having received no treatment beforehand. The sequencing input was adjacent normal tissue. The receptors shown here come from a female donor with papillary thyroid cancer or a benign thyroid nodule (not recorded which). Some clones in this sample may be carry-over from other donors' samples.

The chain joins TRBV7-2 to TRBJ1-2; 9 bases fit TRBD1. Trimming removed 5 bases from V and 8 bases from J; junction bases left unmatched: 9. This CDR3 region has 14 residues. Germline V gene sequence: CDR1 SGHTA, CDR2 FQGNSA. This CDR3 reads CASSPFDRGMGYTF. The CDR3 DNA reads TGTGCCAGCAGCCCATTCGACAGGGGGATGGGCTACACCTTC.

This chain links TRBV2 with TRBJ2-2; 7 nucleotides match TRBD1. The germline V gene has CDR1 SNHLY and CDR2 FYNNEI. V lost 6 bases to trimming and J lost 6 bases; unmatched junction nucleotides: 4. The CDR3 covers 13 residues. CDR3 coding DNA: TGTGCCAGCAGGATGCAGGGGGCCGGGGAGCTGTTTTTT. It is translated as CASRMQGAGELFF.

In regard to this clone: It is likely a read error, because the conserved phenylalanine at the end of the CDR3 is missing. The DNA is left out, because the CDR3 cannot be placed on it with certainty; the CDR3 is given as TCRdb lists it. V and J are TRBV6-1 and TRBJ1-2. Both ends counted, the CDR3 spans 10 residues. Germline CDR1 reads MNHNS; CDR2 reads SASEGT. This CDR3 reads CAGREDGFTV.

Only a few counts were recorded for this clone. The rearrangement uses TRBV6-1 and TRBJ1-6; D ambiguous. Trimming shortened V by 6 bases and J by 14 bases, and 17 bases separated the two germline ends. CDR3 length equals 13 residues. Germline V gene sequence: CDR1 MNHNS, CDR2 SASEGT. CDR3 in amino acids: CASSPTSKGTLHF. The CDR3, as DNA: TGTGCCAGCAGCCCGACCTCTAAAGGAACCCTCCACTTT.

This clone is deemed medium-sized. The chain recombines TRBV10-3 with TRBJ2-7, with 7 bases fitting TRBD2. Trimming took 4 bases from V and 6 from J; bases not matched to a gene: 18. The CDR3 extends over 17 amino acids. Germline V gene lookup returns CDR1 ENHRY and CDR2 SYGVKD. The CDR3 nucleotides are TGTGCCATCAGTGGAGGGGTGGGTAGGGGAGGGGTACGCGAGCAGTACTTC. Translated, it gives CAISGGVGRGGVREQYF.

This clone was found a few times. The junction does not match germline at one end; this may be a read error. V is TRBV19 and J is TRBJ2-7, with TRBD2 matching 11 bases. This CDR3 has 15 residues. CDR1 and CDR2 (germline): LNHDA, SQIVND (reference sequence). The DNA for the CDR3 is TGTGCCAGTAGTGTGTCACTAGCGGGGGCCTCCGAGAAGTACTTC. Translated, it gives CASSVSLAGASEKYF.

The chain has TRBV20-1 and TRBJ2-7; 9 bases are shared with TRBD1. Germline CDR1 is DFQATT and CDR2 is SNEGSKA (reference sequence). V dropped 0 bases and J dropped 6; count of bases not matched to a gene: 12. There are 16 residues in the CDR3. CDR3 amino acids: CSARDPGTGRLSEQYV. In DNA, the CDR3 is TGCAGTGCTAGAGATCCCGGGACAGGGAGATTATCCGAGCAGTACGTC.

The V and J genes are TRBV7-2 and TRBJ1-2; 11 nucleotides line up with TRBD1. The ends lost 3 bases at V and 7 bases at J; junction bases unmatched: 7. The length of the CDR3 is 15 residues. The germline V gene encodes CDR1 SGHTA and CDR2 FQGNSA. The CDR3 loop reads CASSLGTGGFSGYTF. The CDR3 DNA is TGTGCCAGCAGCTTGGGGACAGGGGGTTTTAGTGGCTACACCTTC. Combining the CDR3 with reference TRBV7-2 and TRBJ1-2 gives the whole variable domain GAGVSQSPSNKVTEKGKDVELRCDPISGHTALYWYRQSLGQGLEFLIYFQGNSAPDKSGLPSDRFSAERTGGSVSTLTIQRTQQEDSAVYLCASSLGTGGFSGYTFGSGTRLTVV.

This clone is categorized as medium-sized. This sequence joins TRBV5-1 and TRBJ1-4, with D maybe TRBD1 (5 bases). The CDR3 contains 16 residues. CDR1 and CDR2 (germline): SGHRS, YFSETQ. V was pared by 1 base and J by 4 bases, with 14 bases between. The CDR3 sequence: CASSLSGTPLNEKLFF. The CDR3 DNA follows: TGCGCCAGCAGCTTGAGCGGGACCCCACTTAATGAAAAACTGTTTTTT.

This clone has more than one count but fewer than ten. The chain uses TRBV6-2 or TRBV6-3 and TRBJ1-2; no firm D call. The CDR3 sequence is 11 residues long. From germline, CDR1 is MNHEY and CDR2 SVGEGT. V was pared by 5 bases and J by 4 bases, with 5 bases between. The CDR3 DNA follows: TGTGCCAGCAGTCCGGGCTATGGCTACACCTTC. Translating it yields CASSPGYGYTF.

This clone counts as large. The CDR3 region is CATSRVSGGNEQFF. The CDR3 nucleotides are TGTGCCACCAGCAGGGTCTCTGGAGGGAATGAGCAGTTCTTC. The chain combines TRBV15 with TRBJ2-1; D is perhaps TRBD2 (6 bases). This CDR3 has 14 residues. Trimming left V 3 bases short and J 7 bases short, with 13 bases between. Germline CDR1 LNHNV, CDR2 YYDKDF (reference sequence).

CDR3 residues: CSAGGPGQVNTEAFF. DNA for the CDR3: TGCAGTGCTGGGGGACCGGGGCAGGTGAACACTGAAGCTTTCTTT. This rearrangement joins TRBV20-1 to TRBJ1-1; perhaps TRBD1 as D (5 bases). The length of the CDR3 is 15 residues. Germline CDR1 and CDR2: DFQATT and SNEGSKA (reference sequence). Trimming removed 5 bases from V and 0 bases from J, with 16 bases in between.

The rearrangement uses TRBV7-8 and TRBJ1-3, with no clear D. The germline V gene has CDR1 SGHVS and CDR2 FQNEAQ. The CDR3 has 13 residues. Trimming removed 3 bases from V and 2 bases from J, with 5 bases in between. CDR3 bases: TGTGCCAGCAGCTTTGGCCCTGGAAACACCATATATTTT. This codes for CASSFGPGNTIYF.

This clone was detected only a few times. The chain has TRBV10-1 and TRBJ1-4; D gene uncertain. Trimming cost V 3 bases and J 7 bases, with 9 bases left between them. Germline V lookup: CDR1 WNHNN, CDR2 SYGVQD (reference sequence). This CDR3 comprises 13 residues. The CDR3 DNA follows: TGCGCCAGCAGTGACCTGAACGGTGAAAAACTGTTTTTT. Translating gives CASSDLNGEKLFF.

This clone counts as medium-sized. J is TRBJ2-7 and V is TRBV3-1; TRBD1 matches at 8 bases. CDR1 is LGHDT and CDR2 is YNNKEL in the germline V gene (reference sequence). J gave up 0 bases and V 6 bases, and 10 bases lay outside the gene matches. This CDR3 has 16 amino acids. CDR3: CASRSRPGQGSYEQYF. CDR3 coding DNA: TGTGCCAGCAGGTCCAGACCCGGACAGGGCTCCTACGAGCAGTACTTC.

In this sample, this clone is medium-sized. Other DNA sequences in the same sample also yield this CDR3. The chain carries TRBV20-1 and TRBJ2-3; D uncertain. The CDR3 is made up of 10 amino acids. Germline assignment: CDR1 DFQATT and CDR2 SNEGSKA (reference sequence). Trimming shortened V by 0 bases and J by 6 bases, and 1 base separated the two germline ends. The CDR3 bases are TGCAGTGCTAGAGATGATACGCAGTATTTT. Translating it yields CSARDDTQYF.

This clone has ten or more counts. This chain uses TRBV20-1 with TRBJ1-4; D ambiguous. The CDR3 spans 12 residues. CDR1 and CDR2 from the germline V gene are DFQATT and SNEGSKA (reference sequence). Trimming took off 5 bases at V and 5 bases at J, with 9 bases between the two ends. Here the CDR3 DNA reads TGCAGTGCTGGTCGGGGAAATGAAAAACTGTTTTTT. Residues: CSAGRGNEKLFF.

This clone came up a few times. This chain links TRBV19 with TRBJ2-1, with 7 bases that match TRBD1. J gave up 8 bases and V 5 bases, and 12 bases lay outside the gene matches. The CDR3 sequence is 15 residues long. Per germline, CDR1 LNHDA and CDR2 SQIVND (reference sequence). CDR3 nucleotides: TGTGCCAGTAGTGACCTGACAGGGCCGGTCGATGAGCAGTTCTTC. This translates into CASSDLTGPVDEQFF.

This clone was counted a few times. This chain links TRBV27 with TRBJ1-1; 7 nucleotides align to TRBD1. The CDR3 extends over 13 amino acids. V shed 5 bases and J 6 bases; nucleotides not matched to a gene: 6. The germline gives CDR1 MNHEY, CDR2 SMNVEV (reference sequence). The CDR3 DNA reads as TGTGCCAGCAGTCTTACAGGGGAGTCTGAAGCTTTCTTT. It translates to CASSLTGESEAFF.

This clone rates as large. The chain uses TRBV6-1 and TRBJ2-1; tentative D call: TRBD2 (6 bases). The CDR3 extends over 17 amino acids. The germline V gene has CDR1 MNHNS and CDR2 SASEGT. Trimming cost V 3 bases and J 0 bases, with 15 bases left between them. Here the CDR3 DNA reads TGTGCCAGCAGTGACCAACTAGCCGAGAGCTCCTACAATGAGCAGTTCTTC. It yields the protein CASSDQLAESSYNEQFF.

The V and J genes are TRBV20-1 and TRBJ2-7; D tentatively fits TRBD1 or TRBD2 (5 bases each). In germline, CDR1 is DFQATT, CDR2 SNEGSKA (reference sequence). V gave up 3 bases and J gave up 2 bases, with 17 bases separating them. This CDR3 is built from 15 residues. CDR3 nucleotide sequence: TGCAGTGCTAGCGCCTACGGGACGGCGACCTACGAGCAGTACTTC. The encoded protein is CSASAYGTATYEQYF.

This clone ranks as large (0.1 to 1%). V and J are TRBV28 and TRBJ2-7, with a weak D call TRBD1 (6 bases). Germline CDR1 is MDHEN and CDR2 is SYDVKM. This CDR3 has 15 amino acids. Trimming stripped 2 bases from V and 3 bases from J, with 14 bases between. CDR3 sequence (DNA): TGTGCCAGCAGTTTAAAATTTACAGGGATCTACGAGCAGTACTTC. This encodes CASSLKFTGIYEQYF.

By sample fraction, this clone is medium-sized. The chain carries TRBV20-1 and TRBJ1-6; D is undetermined. Germline-derived CDR1 and CDR2 are DFQATT and SNEGSKA (reference sequence). V was cut by 4 bases and J by 5 bases, with 27 bases left in between. The CDR3 is 19 amino acids. Here the CDR3 DNA reads TGCAGTGCTAAAACGCGGTACATAGGGTCACAACGAAATAATTCACCCCTCCACTTT. Encoded protein: CSAKTRYIGSQRNNSPLHF.

By share, this clone ranks as medium-sized. The chain joins TRBV9 to TRBJ2-1, with D possibly matching TRBD2 (5 bases). The CDR3 length is 13 residues. The germline V gene has CDR1 SGDLS and CDR2 YYNGEE. Trimming removed 3 bases from V and 8 bases from J, with 12 bases in between. CDR3 bases: TGTGCCAGCAGCGACACCAGAGGGCATGAGCAGTTCTTC. Encoded protein: CASSDTRGHEQFF.

This clone was detected a few times. The rearrangement links TRBV6-2 or TRBV6-3 to TRBJ2-5, with 8 bases identical to TRBD2. The CDR3 extends over 16 amino acids. The V segment lost 2 bases and the J segment 0 bases; nucleotides outside the gene matches: 5. Germline V gene data show CDR1 as MNHEY and CDR2 as SVGEGT. This CDR3 reads CASSYEASGYQETQYF. CDR3 nucleotide sequence: TGTGCCAGCAGTTACGAGGCTAGCGGGTACCAAGAGACCCAGTACTTC.

The V and J genes are TRBV13 and TRBJ1-5; D ambiguous. Germline V gene sequence: CDR1 PRHDT, CDR2 FYEKMQ (reference sequence). V shed 4 bases and J shed 0 bases, with 10 bases lying between them. The CDR3 contains 15 residues. CDR3 nucleotide sequence: TGTGCCAGCAGCTCCCGGCGATATAGCAATCAGCCCCAGCATTTT. It specifies CASSSRRYSNQPQHF.

This clone occurred once. This chain joins TRBV19 and TRBJ2-3; 10 bases match TRBD2. After removal of 2 bases from V and 2 bases from J, the junction contained 7 bases not matched to a gene. The CDR3 extends over 17 amino acids. Germline lookup yields CDR1 LNHDA and CDR2 SQIVND (reference sequence). The CDR3 sequence: CASSIISGRDFTDTQYF. For the CDR3, the DNA is TGTGCCAGTAGTATAATCAGCGGGAGGGATTTCACAGATACGCAGTATTTT.

This clone is medium-sized in the sample. This chain uses TRBV12-3 or TRBV12-4 with TRBJ2-3, with D perhaps TRBD1 (5 bases). CDR3 length: 14 amino acids. V dropped 5 bases and J dropped 4 bases, with 13 bases sitting between them. Here the CDR3 reads CASSGQLDADTQYF. The CDR3 DNA reads TGTGCCAGCAGTGGACAATTAGATGCAGATACGCAGTATTTT.

J is TRBJ1-2 and V is TRBV6-4; D perhaps matches TRBD1 (6 bases). Trimming stripped 2 bases from V and 8 bases from J, with 18 bases between. The CDR3 spans 15 residues. Per germline, CDR1 MRHNA and CDR2 SNTAGT. For the CDR3, the DNA is TGTGCCAGCAGTGACACCCCACAGGGCCTAGGAGGCTACACCTTC. Translating gives CASSDTPQGLGGYTF.

A few counts support this clone. The J gene is TRBJ1-4, the V gene TRBV30; weak D call: TRBD1 (5 bases). The V gene's germline CDR1 is GTSNPN and CDR2 SVGIG (reference sequence). This CDR3 has 13 residues. The V end was cut by 3 bases, the J end by 12 bases, with 17 bases between. The DNA for the CDR3 is TGTGCCTGGAGCCCGTCGGCTCTAGGGGAACTGTTTTTT. It is translated as CAWSPSALGELFF.